The 5 T cell receptor beta chains listed next were all sequenced from one sample in a study of blood T cell repertoires in COVID-19. Some clones are missing from TCRdb's copy, which holds only in-frame ones; the method was immunoSEQ multiplex PCR. The sample shows approximately 280,000 clones, approximately 88% of them seen only once. Sequenced sample: peripheral blood. The receptor source for this set is a young man with active or convalescent COVID-19.

V is TRBV5-4 and J is TRBJ1-2, with D unclear. The CDR3 has 14 amino acids. Germline CDR1 and CDR2: SGHNT and YYREEE (reference sequence). Trimming took 1 base from V and 6 from J, leaving 13 bases between them. CDR3 nucleotides: TGTGCCAGCAGCTTGACCGGCGGGAGGGATGGCTACACCTTC. Translated, it gives CASSLTGGRDGYTF.

This chain joins TRBV6-5 and TRBJ2-7; TRBD2 matches at 7 bases. The CDR3 consists of 13 residues. V shed 1 base, J shed 5 bases, and the junction held 2 bases outside the gene matches. Germline values: CDR1 MNHEY, CDR2 SVGAGI. Here the CDR3 DNA reads TGTGCCAGCAGTTACTTGGGGGGGAACGAGCAGTACTTC. Translating it yields CASSYLGGNEQYF.

The chain is built from TRBV7-6 and TRBJ1-5, with TRBD1 matching 8 bases. J was trimmed by 7 bases and V by 6 bases; bases with no gene match: 11. The CDR3 contains 15 residues. Germline assignment: CDR1 SGHVS and CDR2 FNYEAQ. The CDR3 spells CASSPGQGGLQPQHF. The CDR3 nucleotides read TGTGCCAGCAGTCCCGGACAGGGTGGATTACAGCCCCAGCATTTT.

The gene calls are TRBV6-2 or TRBV6-3 and TRBJ1-1; the D is unclear. The CDR3 is 15 residues long. V was pared by 0 bases and J by 3 bases, with 11 bases between. Germline V gene sequence: CDR1 MNHEY, CDR2 SVGEGT. CDR3 in DNA: TGTGCCAGCAGTTACTCGAGAGGGTGGGACACTGAAGCTTTCTTT. Protein product: CASSYSRGWDTEAFF.

The genes are TRBV6-5 and TRBJ1-2; the match to TRBD1 covers 10 bases. The germline V gene encodes CDR1 MNHEY and CDR2 SVGAGI. The CDR3 has 14 amino acids. Trimming cost V 7 bases and J 7 bases; bases outside gene matches: 9. This CDR3 is CASTRDRGEAGYTF. The CDR3 bases are TGTGCCAGCACCAGGGACAGGGGTGAAGCTGGCTACACCTTC.